The 29 T cell receptor beta chains given below trace back to one sample, sequenced in a study of shared clonotypes between healthy human individuals. Selected positively for CCR7 and CD45RO-negative, naive CD8 cells excluded terminally differentiated effector memory CD45RA+ cells. The table came from immunoSEQ multiplex PCR; TCRdb's copy has only in-frame clones and leaves some out. The sample has around 650,000 clones; roughly 96% are singletons. Sequencing input: naive CD8+ T cells sorted from blood. Receptors were obtained from a woman aged 25-40 years in good health.

The gene calls are TRBV28 and TRBJ2-3; D perhaps matches TRBD2 (6 bases). The CDR3 is 17 residues long. V lost 1 base and J lost 2, with 16 bases in between. CDR1 is MDHEN and CDR2 is SYDVKM in the germline V gene. The CDR3 loop reads CASSLYGERAYTDTQYF. The CDR3 region has the DNA TGTGCCAGCAGTTTATACGGTGAGCGGGCCTACACAGATACGCAGTATTTT.

This clone has just one count. The genes are TRBV6-1 and TRBJ2-3; D remains unclear. With 8 bases removed from V and 5 bases from J, the gap between germline ends came to 8 bases. The germline V gene encodes CDR1 MNHNS and CDR2 SASEGT. There are 11 residues in the CDR3. CDR3: CASRTRDTQYF. Written as DNA, the CDR3 is TGTGCCAGCCGAACACGAGATACGCAGTATTTT.

A single count supports this clone. This chain uses TRBV9 with TRBJ2-1, with 11 bases identical to TRBD2. This CDR3 spans 15 amino acids. CDR1 and CDR2 from the germline V gene are SGDLS and YYNGEE. The V segment lost 4 bases and the J segment 6 bases; nucleotides outside the gene matches: 6. The CDR3 bases are TGTGCCAGCAGCCCGCTAGCGGGAGGTGTCAATGAGCAGTTCTTC. It is translated as CASSPLAGGVNEQFF.

The V and J genes are TRBV19 and TRBJ1-5; tentatively, D is TRBD1 (5 bases). This CDR3 has 20 residues. Germline CDR1 is LNHDA and CDR2 is SQIVND (reference sequence). Trimming removed 4 bases at V and 7 bases at J, with 32 bases between. CDR3 amino acids: CASSRARSTGLLRGVQPQHF. The CDR3 DNA follows: TGTGCCAGTAGTAGAGCCCGGTCGACGGGACTCCTTCGGGGAGTCCAGCCCCAGCATTTT.

The J gene is TRBJ2-3, the V gene TRBV21-1; the listed D gene, TRBD2, was not tested against the DNA. TRBV21-1 is listed as a pseudogene. This CDR3 region has 15 residues. CDR3 in amino acids: CASSSSGRHTDTQYF. CDR3 in DNA: TGTGCCAGCAGCAGTAGCGGGAGACACACAGATACGCAGTATTTT.

The chain employs TRBV4-2 and TRBJ2-1, with TRBD1 identical over 9 bases. V shed 2 bases and J 8 bases; nucleotides not matched to a gene: 16. The germline V gene encodes CDR1 LGHNA and CDR2 YNFKEQ. The CDR3 consists of 18 residues. CDR3 coding DNA: TGTGCCAGCAGCCAAACCCCGGACCGGGACAGGGACGGCGATGAGCAGTTCTTC. It translates to CASSQTPDRDRDGDEQFF.

The V and J genes are TRBV11-2 and TRBJ2-5, with D possibly being TRBD2 (6 bases). V was shortened by 3 bases and J by 2 bases, with 7 bases between the two germline ends. CDR3 length: 13 residues. Germline CDR1 SGHAT, CDR2 FQNNGV. The CDR3 DNA reads TGTGCCAGCAGCTTTCGGGGGCAAGAGACCCAGTACTTC. Protein: CASSFRGQETQYF.

This chain joins TRBV5-1 and TRBJ2-7; D gene ambiguous. This CDR3 region has 11 residues. Trimming removed 6 bases from V and 3 bases from J, with 7 bases in between. The germline CDR1 and CDR2 sequences are SGHRS and YFSETQ. The CDR3 loop is CASKAGYEQYF. In nucleotides, the CDR3 is TGCGCCAGCAAGGCTGGCTACGAGCAGTACTTC.

V usage is TRBV5-1 and J usage is TRBJ2-3, with 7 bases identical to TRBD1. This CDR3 region has 18 residues. Germline trimming cut 4 bases from V and 0 bases from J; bases unmatched to any gene: 14. Germline V gene data show CDR1 as SGHRS and CDR2 as YFSETQ. DNA for the CDR3: TGCGCCAGCAGCCGGACAGGCCGAAACTCTGCTAGCACAGATACGCAGTATTTT. Translating gives CASSRTGRNSASTDTQYF.

Here the CDR3 reads CASSFYAGPGEKLFF. DNA of the CDR3: TGTGCCAGCAGTTTTTATGCGGGACCCGGGGAAAAACTGTTTTTT. This chain joins TRBV28 and TRBJ1-4; D possibly corresponds to TRBD1 (5 bases). Germline CDR1 is MDHEN and CDR2 is SYDVKM. Trimming removed 3 bases at V and 8 bases at J, with 16 bases between. The CDR3 has 15 residues.

The chain couples TRBV27 to TRBJ2-1; D unclear. The CDR3 length is 15 residues. Trimming removed 3 bases at V and 1 base at J, with 10 bases between. Germline-derived CDR1 and CDR2 are MNHEY and SMNVEV (reference sequence). CDR3 sequence (DNA): TGTGCCAGCAGTTTGATGGGGTCTTCCTACAATGAGCAGTTCTTC. It yields the protein CASSLMGSSYNEQFF.

This chain uses TRBV11-3 with TRBJ2-1, with 11 bases fitting TRBD2. V shed 1 base, J shed 8 bases, and the junction held 13 bases outside the gene matches. The CDR3 is made up of 18 amino acids. Germline V gives CDR1 SGHNT, CDR2 YENEEA. The CDR3 region has the DNA TGTGCCAGCAGCTTAGGAATAGCGATAGCGGGAGGGCCAGATGAGCAGTTCTTC. Amino acids: CASSLGIAIAGGPDEQFF.

The chain joins TRBV27 to TRBJ2-7; D is possibly TRBD1 (5 bases). There are 15 residues in the CDR3. CDR1 and CDR2 from the germline V gene are MNHEY and SMNVEV (reference sequence). Deletions cut 3 bases from V and 0 bases from J, with 12 bases between. DNA of the CDR3: TGTGCCAGCAGTTTTTCGTTACAGGACTCCTACGAGCAGTACTTC. Its translation is CASSFSLQDSYEQYF.

The chain recombines TRBV7-3 with TRBJ2-2; no firm D call. CDR3 length: 15 residues. Germline CDR1 is SGHTA and CDR2 is FQGTGA. Trimming cost V 1 base and J 3 bases, with 9 bases left between them. The DNA for the CDR3 is TGTGCCAGCAGCTTAAGGCCTTGGGACACCGGGGAGCTGTTTTTT. Amino acid sequence: CASSLRPWDTGELFF.

V and J are TRBV19 and TRBJ2-7; 8 nucleotides agree with TRBD1. Germline V gene sequence: CDR1 LNHDA, CDR2 SQIVND (reference sequence). The CDR3 extends over 13 amino acids. V dropped 6 bases and J dropped 4; count of bases not matched to a gene: 5. CDR3 amino acids: CASSPGGEYEQYF. In DNA form, the CDR3 reads TGTGCCAGTAGCCCAGGGGGCGAGTACGAGCAGTACTTC.

The chain carries TRBV7-9 and TRBJ2-2; 7 nucleotides line up with TRBD2. The germline V gene has CDR1 SEHNR and CDR2 FQNEAQ (reference sequence). J gave up 7 bases and V 2 bases, and 16 bases lay outside the gene matches. The CDR3 covers 18 residues. CDR3 nucleotide sequence: TGTGCCAGCAGCTTAAGTTTTGCGGGAGCGGTCTTTCACGGGGAGCTGTTTTTT. Translation: CASSLSFAGAVFHGELFF.

V is TRBV28 and J is TRBJ1-1; 11 bases match TRBD1. V shed 5 bases, J shed 1 base, and the junction held 9 bases outside the gene matches. Germline CDR1 is MDHEN and CDR2 is SYDVKM. There are 17 residues in the CDR3. CDR3 region: CASSGTGTGGWNTEAFF. The CDR3 nucleotides read TGTGCCAGCAGTGGAACCGGGACAGGGGGGTGGAACACTGAAGCTTTCTTT.

This chain links TRBV19 with TRBJ1-5; D unclear. There are 15 residues in the CDR3. Trimming pared 2 bases from V and 1 base from J, leaving 9 bases between. CDR1 LNHDA and CDR2 SQIVND come from the germline V gene (reference sequence). The CDR3 sequence is CASSIWSESNQPQHF. The CDR3 nucleotides are TGTGCCAGTAGTATATGGTCGGAGAGCAATCAGCCCCAGCATTTT. Complete variable domain (other parts from reference TRBV19 and TRBJ1-5): DGGITQSPKYLFRKEGQNVTLSCEQNLNHDAMYWYRQDPGQGLRLIYYSQIVNDFQKGDIAEGYSVSREKKESFPLTVTSAQKNPTAFYLCASSIWSESNQPQHFGDGTRLSIL.

The chain joins TRBV29-1 to TRBJ1-1, with 7 bases identical to TRBD1. Unmatched junction bases numbered 8, after V lost 6 bases and J lost 1 base. The CDR3 is 14 residues long. Germline values: CDR1 SQVTM, CDR2 ANQGSEA. In DNA, the CDR3 is TGCAGCGTGACTAGCCGGGACAGGAACACTGAAGCTTTCTTT. It codes for CSVTSRDRNTEAFF.

This clone appeared once. This sequence joins TRBV5-1 and TRBJ2-1, with 9 bases that match TRBD2. This CDR3 region has 17 residues. V trimming: 1 base; J trimming: 3 bases; junction bases outside the gene matches: 8. Looked up from germline, CDR1 is SGHRS and CDR2 is YFSETQ. This CDR3 is CASSLWSSGVGYNEQFF. Here the CDR3 DNA reads TGCGCCAGCAGCTTGTGGTCTAGCGGGGTGGGCTACAATGAGCAGTTCTTC.

The chain links TRBV13 to TRBJ1-1; possibly TRBD1 for D (5 bases). Germline values: CDR1 PRHDT, CDR2 FYEKMQ (reference sequence). This CDR3 contains 13 residues. V lost 3 bases, J lost 3 bases, and 8 bases lay in between. DNA of the CDR3: TGTGCCAGCAGCTTTGGGGGTGACACTGAAGCTTTCTTT. Its translation is CASSFGGDTEAFF.

The V call is TRBV19, the J call TRBJ2-1, with unresolved D. The germline V gene has CDR1 LNHDA and CDR2 SQIVND (reference sequence). The CDR3 is 16 residues long. The ends were cut back, 5 bases at V and 1 base at J, with 15 bases in the middle. The CDR3 region is CASSFFHGESYNEQFF. Here the CDR3 DNA reads TGTGCCAGTAGTTTCTTCCATGGGGAATCCTACAATGAGCAGTTCTTC.

The count of this clone is one. V is TRBV5-6 and J is TRBJ2-2; D remains ambiguous. Germline CDR1 SGHDT, CDR2 YYEEEE. V was trimmed by 4 bases and J by 8 bases, leaving 15 bases between them. The CDR3 is made up of 14 amino acids. The CDR3 sequence: CASSDGTGRGELFF. In DNA, the CDR3 is TGTGCCAGCAGCGATGGAACGGGTCGTGGGGAGCTGTTTTTT. The whole variable domain, remainder taken from reference TRBV5-6 and TRBJ2-2, is DAGVTQSPTHLIKTRGQQVTLRCSPKSGHDTVSWYQQALGQGPQFIFQYYEEEERQRGNFPDRFSGHQFPNYSSELNVNALLLGDSALYLCASSDGTGRGELFFGEGSRLTVL.

The gene calls are TRBV11-1 and TRBJ2-7; the D gene is possibly TRBD2 (6 bases). The CDR3 runs to 16 residues. Trimming removed 1 base from V and 1 base from J, with 14 bases in between. Germline V lookup: CDR1 SGHAT, CDR2 FQDESV (reference sequence). CDR3 sequence reads: CASSLGGTGGSYEQYF. The CDR3 DNA reads TGTGCCAGCAGCTTAGGAGGGACTGGGGGATCCTACGAGCAGTACTTC. Complete variable domain (other parts from reference TRBV11-1 and TRBJ2-7): EAEVAQSPRYKITEKSQAVAFWCDPISGHATLYWYRQILGQGPELLVQFQDESVVDDSQLPKDRFSAERLKGVDSTLKIQPAELGDSAMYLCASSLGGTGGSYEQYFGPGTRLTVT.

The V gene is TRBV29-1, the J gene TRBJ1-3; the match to TRBD1 covers 7 bases. CDR1 is SQVTM, CDR2 ANQGSEA, per germline. The CDR3 covers 20 residues. The CDR3 nucleotides are TGCAGAAAGCCGGACCTCATAAACTTACAGGGGACCCTCTCTGGAAACACCATATATTTT. Encoded protein: CRKPDLINLQGTLSGNTIYF. Combining the CDR3 with reference TRBV29-1 and TRBJ1-3 gives the whole variable domain SAVISQKPSRDICQRGTSLTIQCQVDSQVTMMFWYRQQPGQSLTLIATANQGSEATYESGFVIDKFPISRPNLTFSTLTVSNMSPEDSSIYLCRKPDLINLQGTLSGNTIYFGEGSWLTVV.

This rearrangement joins TRBV30 to TRBJ1-3; 10 bases map to TRBD1. Germline loops: CDR1 GTSNPN, CDR2 SVGIG (reference sequence). After removal of 2 bases from V and 6 bases from J, the junction contained 4 bases not matched to a gene. CDR3 length: 14 residues. The CDR3 loop reads CAWSTGTGVNTIYF. The CDR3 coding sequence is TGTGCCTGGAGTACCGGGACAGGGGTAAACACCATATATTTT. Complete variable domain (other parts from reference TRBV30 and TRBJ1-3): SQTIHQWPATLVQPVGSPLSLECTVEGTSNPNLYWYRQAAGRGLQLLFYSVGIGQISSEVPQNLSASRPQDRQFILSSKKLLLSDSGFYLCAWSTGTGVNTIYFGEGSWLTVV.

V is TRBV28 and J is TRBJ2-1, with 10 bases identical to TRBD2. The CDR3 totals 16 residues. Germline V gene data show CDR1 as MDHEN and CDR2 as SYDVKM. The J segment lost 3 bases and the V segment lost 7 bases, leaving 9 bases of the junction unmatched. The DNA for the CDR3 is TGTGCCAGCAATGAGATAGCGGGAGGTAGCTACAATGAGCAGTTCTTC. Its translation is CASNEIAGGSYNEQFF.

The chain has TRBV28 and TRBJ2-7, with D perhaps given as TRBD1 or TRBD2 (6 bases each). Trimming shortened V by 4 bases and J by 0 bases, and 10 bases separated the two germline ends. Per the germline V gene, CDR1 is MDHEN and CDR2 is SYDVKM. This CDR3 spans 14 amino acids. CDR3 in DNA: TGTGCCAGCAGTTACAGGGACTTCTCCTACGAGCAGTACTTC. Its protein is CASSYRDFSYEQYF.

The rearrangement joins TRBV19 to TRBJ2-1; TRBD1 aligns across 10 bases. V trimming: 3 bases; J trimming: 9 bases; junction bases outside the gene matches: 11. The CDR3 is 16 amino acids. The germline V gene encodes CDR1 LNHDA and CDR2 SQIVND (reference sequence). As DNA, the CDR3 is TGTGCCAGTAGTATTTCGGGACAGGGGCCGGGTATTGAGCAGTTCTTC. It codes for CASSISGQGPGIEQFF.